Described below is a single T cell receptor beta chain sequence and its context. Antigen: not known. Germline is not matched at one junction end, which may reflect a read error. This CDR3 region has 14 residues. Germline V CDR1 and CDR2: KGHSH, LQKENI. These data belong to a study of human T cells and chemical hapten exposure. As for the study in general: On around 2 cm by around 2 cm of upper inner arm skin, sensitization was performed with 2% DPC.

The time point was: pre-sensitization, week 0. Treatment reported: therapeutic diphenylcyclopropenone sensitization with weekly scalp DPC. Whole-study findings and limits: Those TCRs sitting above 1 in 1000 frequency stayed the same with DPC sensitization. Relative to control repertoires, expanded TCRs gave rise to significantly more large CDR3 similarity clusters.

TCRdb re-analysed the RACE reads in MiXCR, keeping a single row per CDR3 protein. The profile covers fewer than 70,000 distinct CDR3 sequences, with 9.5% to 12% appearing a single time and 4% to 6% taken by the ten largest. This specimen consisted of whole blood, obtained in connection with sensitization to the hapten diphenylcyclopropenone (DPC). The J gene is TRBJ1-6, the V gene TRBV18; no firm D call. The TCR sequence derives from a woman aged 50 to 65 with alopecia areata. Some clones in this sample may be carry-over from other donors' samples. The CDR3 nucleotides read TGTGCCAGCTCACCTTCCTCCCATAATTCACCCCTCCACTTT. Protein: CASSPSSHNSPLHF.